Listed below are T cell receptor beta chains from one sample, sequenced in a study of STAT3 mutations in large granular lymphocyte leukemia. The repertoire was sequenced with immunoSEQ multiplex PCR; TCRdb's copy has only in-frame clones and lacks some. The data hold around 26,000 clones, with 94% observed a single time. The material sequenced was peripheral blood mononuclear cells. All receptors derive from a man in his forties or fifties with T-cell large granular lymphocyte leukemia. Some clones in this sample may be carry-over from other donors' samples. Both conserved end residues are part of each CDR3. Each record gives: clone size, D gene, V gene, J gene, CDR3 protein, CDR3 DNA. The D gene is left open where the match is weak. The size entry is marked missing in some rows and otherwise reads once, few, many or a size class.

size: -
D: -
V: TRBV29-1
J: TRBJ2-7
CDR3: CSVRTPIYEQYF
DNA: TGCAGCGTCCGCACCCCGATTTACGAGCAGTACTTC

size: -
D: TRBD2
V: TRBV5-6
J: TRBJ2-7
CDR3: CASSFEVAGGQYF
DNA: TGTGCCAGCAGTTTTGAGGTAGCGGGGGGGCAGTACTTC

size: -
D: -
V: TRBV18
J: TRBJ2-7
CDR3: CASSPGSGSYEQYF
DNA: TGTGCCAGCTCTCCAGGTAGCGGTTCCTACGAGCAGTACTTC

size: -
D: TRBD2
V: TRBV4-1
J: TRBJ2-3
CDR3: CASSGGGRGNTDTQYF
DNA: TGCGCCAGCAGCGGGGGAGGGCGAGGAAACACAGATACGCAGTATTTT

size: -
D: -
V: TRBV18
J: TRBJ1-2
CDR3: CASSPDGRGYTF
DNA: TGTGCCAGCTCACCAGATGGAAGAGGCTACACCTTC

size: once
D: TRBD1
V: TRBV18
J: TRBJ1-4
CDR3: CASSPLGQGPNEKLFF
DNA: TGTGCCAGCTCACCACTAGGACAGGGACCTAATGAAAAACTGTTTTTT

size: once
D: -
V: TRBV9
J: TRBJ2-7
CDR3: CASSAQGSGYEQYF
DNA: TGTGCCAGCAGCGCCCAGGGGAGCGGCTACGAGCAGTACTTC

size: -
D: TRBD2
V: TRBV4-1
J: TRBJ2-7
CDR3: CASSFTTSGGASPYEQYF
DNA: TGCGCCAGCAGCTTCACGACTAGCGGGGGGGCCTCACCCTACGAGCAGTACTTC

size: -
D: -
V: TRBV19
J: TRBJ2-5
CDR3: CASSITGGETQYF
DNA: TGTGCCAGTAGTATAACCGGGGGAGAGACCCAGTACTTC

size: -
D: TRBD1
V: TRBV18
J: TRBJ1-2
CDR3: CASSQSGGESYGYTF
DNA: TGTGCCAGCTCACAGTCAGGGGGCGAAAGCTATGGCTACACCTTC

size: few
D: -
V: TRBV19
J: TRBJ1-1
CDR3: CASSIGLGSEAFF
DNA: TGTGCCAGTAGTATAGGTCTCGGCAGTGAAGCTTTCTTT

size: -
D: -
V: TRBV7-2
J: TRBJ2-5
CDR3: CASSGRDFMETQYF
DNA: TGTGCCAGCAGCGGGCGGGACTTTATGGAGACCCAGTACTTC

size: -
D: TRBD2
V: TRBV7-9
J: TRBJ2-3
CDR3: CALAGGNTQYF
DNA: TGTGCCCTCGCGGGGGGAAATACGCAGTATTTT

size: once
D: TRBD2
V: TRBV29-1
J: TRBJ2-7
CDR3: CSVVGTSAREQYF
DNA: TGCAGCGTCGTAGGGACTAGCGCTCGTGAGCAGTACTTC

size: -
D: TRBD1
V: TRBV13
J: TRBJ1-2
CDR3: CASSLGETGGYAIGYTF
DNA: TGTGCCAGCAGCTTAGGCGAGACAGGGGGCTATGCTATTGGCTACACCTTC

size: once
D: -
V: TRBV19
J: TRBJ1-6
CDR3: CASSIGVLNSPLHF
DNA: TGTGCCAGTAGTATCGGGGTCCTAAATTCACCCCTCCACTTT

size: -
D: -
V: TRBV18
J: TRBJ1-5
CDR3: CASSPFGPRSNQPQHF
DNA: TGTGCCAGCTCACCATTTGGCCCAAGGAGCAATCAGCCCCAGCATTTT

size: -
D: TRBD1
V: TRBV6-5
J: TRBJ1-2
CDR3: CASSYRGPRDGYTF
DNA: TGTGCCAGCAGTTACAGGGGGCCCCGGGATGGCTACACCTTC

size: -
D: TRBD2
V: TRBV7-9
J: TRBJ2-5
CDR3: CASSQTSGTQETQYF
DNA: TGTGCCAGCAGCCAGACTAGCGGGACCCAGGAGACCCAGTACTTC

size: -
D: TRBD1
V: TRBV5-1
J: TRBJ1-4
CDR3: CASSLVDRGGNEKLFF
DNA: TGCGCCAGCAGCTTGGTTGACAGGGGGGGAAATGAAAAACTGTTTTTT

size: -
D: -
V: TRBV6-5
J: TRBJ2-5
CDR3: CASSRTGIETQYF
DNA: TGTGCCAGCAGCCGAACAGGGATCGAGACCCAGTACTTC

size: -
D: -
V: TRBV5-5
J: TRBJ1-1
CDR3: CASSLAAAMNTEAFF
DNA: TGTGCCAGCAGCTTGGCCGCGGCAATGAACACTGAAGCTTTCTTT